A selection of T cell receptor beta chains follows, all from one sample in a study of control samples from healthy donors and cancer patients. The assay was immunoSEQ multiplex PCR, and TCRdb's table has in-frame clones only and misses some. The data hold 120,000 or so clones, with roughly 90% observed a single time. The material sequenced was PBMCs. The receptors shown here come from a woman aged 55-70 years with lung cancer. Each CDR3 is given without its conserved first and last residue. Not every row has a clone size; where given, it reads once, few, many or a size class.

J gene: TRBJ2-1; V gene: TRBV12-3/TRBV12-4; clone size: NA; CDR3 protein: ASSQLAIEQF
J gene: TRBJ2-7; V gene: TRBV6-5; clone size: few; CDR3 protein: ASSYSEAQGYEQY
J gene: TRBJ1-2; V gene: TRBV6-5; clone size: NA; CDR3 protein: ARPLNSGVYGYT
J gene: TRBJ2-4; V gene: TRBV6-6; clone size: NA; CDR3 protein: ASSPTGGGLTKNIQY
J gene: TRBJ2-5; V gene: TRBV10-2; clone size: NA; CDR3 protein: ASSADSSRAQY
J gene: TRBJ1-1; V gene: TRBV7-9; clone size: NA; CDR3 protein: ASSLPGGKTEAF
J gene: TRBJ1-2; V gene: TRBV7-2; clone size: NA; CDR3 protein: ASSSAYGYT
J gene: TRBJ2-3; V gene: TRBV5-4; clone size: NA; CDR3 protein: ASRTSGGASTDTQY
J gene: TRBJ1-1; V gene: TRBV7-8; clone size: NA; CDR3 protein: ASSLFTWRGETEAF
J gene: TRBJ1-1; V gene: TRBV5-4; clone size: NA; CDR3 protein: ASSPGQGQNTEAF
J gene: TRBJ1-5; V gene: TRBV3-1/TRBV3-2; clone size: NA; CDR3 protein: ATSRGEGQPQH
J gene: TRBJ2-5; V gene: TRBV12-3/TRBV12-4; clone size: once; CDR3 protein: ASRLAMGETQY
J gene: TRBJ2-1; V gene: TRBV11-3; clone size: NA; CDR3 protein: ASSSPTGERSYNEQF
J gene: TRBJ1-4; V gene: TRBV19; clone size: NA; CDR3 protein: ASSTGVGFGEKLF
J gene: TRBJ1-5; V gene: TRBV5-8; clone size: few; CDR3 protein: ASSQGQGGRYGQPQH
J gene: TRBJ2-7; V gene: TRBV3-1/TRBV3-2; clone size: NA; CDR3 protein: ASSQGGNYEQY
J gene: TRBJ2-5; V gene: TRBV14; clone size: NA; CDR3 protein: ASSQVSSGRAIETQY
J gene: TRBJ2-4; V gene: TRBV4-3; clone size: NA; CDR3 protein: ASSQVQGQNIQY
J gene: TRBJ2-4; V gene: TRBV30; clone size: NA; CDR3 protein: AWSVAGGAKNIQY
J gene: TRBJ2-7; V gene: TRBV5-7; clone size: NA; CDR3 protein: ASSLVGGYEQY
J gene: TRBJ1-2; V gene: TRBV30; clone size: NA; CDR3 protein: AWSERQGNGYGYT
J gene: TRBJ1-2; V gene: TRBV18; clone size: once; CDR3 protein: ASSPQPRDGYT
J gene: TRBJ1-2; V gene: TRBV24-1; clone size: NA; CDR3 protein: ATSTDNYGYT
J gene: TRBJ2-5; V gene: TRBV9; clone size: once; CDR3 protein: ASSSEVAGGPKETQY
J gene: TRBJ2-2; V gene: TRBV5-1; clone size: NA; CDR3 protein: ASSFQGASHTGELF
J gene: TRBJ2-7; V gene: TRBV7-9; clone size: NA; CDR3 protein: ASSPAGFSYEQY
J gene: TRBJ1-2; V gene: TRBV5-5; clone size: NA; CDR3 protein: ASSLGAQLANYGYT
J gene: TRBJ1-2; V gene: TRBV7-9; clone size: NA; CDR3 protein: ASSLDWAGLDGYT
J gene: TRBJ2-7; V gene: TRBV19; clone size: NA; CDR3 protein: ASSIDDSPYEQY
J gene: TRBJ1-3; V gene: TRBV14; clone size: NA; CDR3 protein: ASSQQQGFGNTIY
J gene: TRBJ2-2; V gene: TRBV6-5; clone size: NA; CDR3 protein: ASSYGTGEAGELF
J gene: TRBJ2-3; V gene: TRBV29-1; clone size: NA; CDR3 protein: SVLQGGTDTQY
J gene: TRBJ2-7; V gene: TRBV10-3; clone size: NA; CDR3 protein: AISEGTYEQY
J gene: TRBJ1-2; V gene: TRBV10-3; clone size: NA; CDR3 protein: AISEGRQGGYYGYT
J gene: TRBJ1-5; V gene: TRBV18; clone size: NA; CDR3 protein: ASSSGRDSNQPQH
J gene: TRBJ1-1; V gene: TRBV6-5; clone size: NA; CDR3 protein: ASTSTGAGDTEAF
J gene: TRBJ1-2; V gene: TRBV7-2; clone size: NA; CDR3 protein: ASSIQGSGYT
J gene: TRBJ2-1; V gene: TRBV19; clone size: once; CDR3 protein: ASKETGVSSYNEQF
J gene: TRBJ2-3; V gene: TRBV9; clone size: NA; CDR3 protein: ATAGGSSSTQY
J gene: TRBJ2-3; V gene: TRBV5-1; clone size: NA; CDR3 protein: ASSDRTSGSTDTQY
J gene: TRBJ2-5; V gene: TRBV5-4; clone size: NA; CDR3 protein: ASSPDSQETQY
J gene: TRBJ1-1; V gene: TRBV5-1; clone size: NA; CDR3 protein: ASRLGDNGNTEAF
J gene: TRBJ2-5; V gene: TRBV5-1; clone size: NA; CDR3 protein: ASSGTGAGQETQY
J gene: TRBJ2-5; V gene: TRBV6-5; clone size: few; CDR3 protein: ATADRAETQY
J gene: TRBJ2-1; V gene: TRBV11-2; clone size: NA; CDR3 protein: ASSTGTGMDEQF
J gene: TRBJ1-1; V gene: TRBV6-1; clone size: NA; CDR3 protein: ASSEPGQGALEAF
J gene: TRBJ2-3; V gene: TRBV15; clone size: NA; CDR3 protein: ATSRDQGATTDTQY
J gene: TRBJ2-7; V gene: TRBV4-2; clone size: NA; CDR3 protein: ASSLGTDPTSYEQY
J gene: TRBJ2-2; V gene: TRBV27; clone size: few; CDR3 protein: ASSLGPSWNTGELF